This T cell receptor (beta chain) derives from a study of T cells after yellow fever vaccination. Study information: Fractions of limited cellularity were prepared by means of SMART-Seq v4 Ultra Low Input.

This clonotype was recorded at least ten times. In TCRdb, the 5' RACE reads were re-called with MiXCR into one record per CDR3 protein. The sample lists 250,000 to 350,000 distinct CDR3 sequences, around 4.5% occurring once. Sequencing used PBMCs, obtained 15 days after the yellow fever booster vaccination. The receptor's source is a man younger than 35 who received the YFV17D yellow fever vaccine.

The CDR3 loop reads CASTPRAGGYGYTF. For the CDR3, the DNA is TGTGCCAGCACCCCCCGGGCAGGGGGCTATGGCTACACCTTC. This rearrangement joins TRBV12-3 or TRBV12-4 to TRBJ1-2; 7 bases map to TRBD1. This CDR3 has 14 amino acids. V lost 7 bases, J lost 4 bases, and 9 bases stayed unmatched.